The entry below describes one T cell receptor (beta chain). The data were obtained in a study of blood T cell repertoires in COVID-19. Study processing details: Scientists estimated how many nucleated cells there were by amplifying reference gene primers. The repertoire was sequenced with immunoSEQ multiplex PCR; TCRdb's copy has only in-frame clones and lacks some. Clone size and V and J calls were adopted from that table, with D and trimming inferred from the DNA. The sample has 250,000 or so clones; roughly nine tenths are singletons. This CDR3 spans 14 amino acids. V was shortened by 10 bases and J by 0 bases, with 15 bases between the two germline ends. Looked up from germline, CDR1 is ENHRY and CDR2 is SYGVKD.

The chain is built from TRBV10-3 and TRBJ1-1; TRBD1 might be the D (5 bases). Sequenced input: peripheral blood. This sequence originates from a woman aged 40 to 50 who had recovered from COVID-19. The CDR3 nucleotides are TGTGCCACCGTGGTGGAGGGACTGAACACTGAAGCTTTCTTT. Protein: CATVVEGLNTEAFF.